This is a list of T cell receptor beta chains from one sample in a study of T cell repertoires in cytomegalovirus infection. TCRdb reprocessed the reads with MiXCR, giving one entry per CDR3 protein. The sample records tens of thousands of distinct CDR3 sequences, 3% to 4.5% being singletons. Sequencing was done on a sample of PBMCs. These receptors all come from a human donor in good health (CMV status not recorded). Some clones in this sample may be carry-over from other donors' samples. Both conserved end residues are part of each CDR3. A D gene is named only where the DNA matches it firmly. Rows give clone size only sometimes, using once, few, many, or a class for an expanded clone.

clone size: many; V gene: TRBV28; D gene: TRBD2; J gene: TRBJ2-3; CDR3 DNA: TGTGCCAGCACACACCGGGAGGACCTCACAGATACGCAGTATTTT; CDR3 protein: CASTHREDLTDTQYF
clone size: many; V gene: TRBV12-5; D gene: NA; J gene: TRBJ2-3; CDR3 DNA: TGTGCTAGTCTCCAGGACCGTGGGACGCAGTATTTT; CDR3 protein: CASLQDRGTQYF
clone size: many; V gene: TRBV11-3; D gene: TRBD1; J gene: TRBJ2-7; CDR3 DNA: TGTGCCAGCAGCTCCCCCCCACCATACAGGGGAGTCTACGAGCAGTACTTC; CDR3 protein: CASSSPPPYRGVYEQYF
clone size: many; V gene: TRBV28; D gene: NA; J gene: TRBJ1-5; CDR3 DNA: TGTGCCAGCAGTCTGCTCAGGGTTTTAGGTGCGCCCCAGCATTTT; CDR3 protein: CASSLLRVLGAPQHF
clone size: many; V gene: TRBV12-3/TRBV12-4; D gene: NA; J gene: TRBJ2-5; CDR3 DNA: TGTGCCAGCAGCTCGTCCAACGAAGAGACCCAGTACTTC; CDR3 protein: CASSSSNEETQYF
clone size: many; V gene: TRBV28; D gene: NA; J gene: TRBJ1-5; CDR3 DNA: TGTGCCAGCAACTTGGGCTATCAGCCCCAGCATTTT; CDR3 protein: CASNLGYQPQHF
clone size: many; V gene: TRBV10-3; D gene: NA; J gene: TRBJ2-7; CDR3 DNA: TGTGCCATCAGTACCCCCTTGGGGTACGAGCAGTACTTC; CDR3 protein: CAISTPLGYEQYF
clone size: many; V gene: TRBV5-1; D gene: NA; J gene: TRBJ2-1; CDR3 DNA: TGCGCCAGCAGCTTCCCAATAGGCGGTGAGCAGTTCTTC; CDR3 protein: CASSFPIGGEQFF
clone size: many; V gene: TRBV7-3; D gene: TRBD1; J gene: TRBJ2-1; CDR3 DNA: TGTGCCAGCAGCCGGGACAGGGGTTCCTACAATGAGCAGTTCTTC; CDR3 protein: CASSRDRGSYNEQFF
clone size: many; V gene: TRBV12-3/TRBV12-4; D gene: TRBD2; J gene: TRBJ2-1; CDR3 DNA: TGTGCCAGCAGGAGACAAGCGGGGGCAATTTTTAATGAGCAGTTCTTC; CDR3 protein: CASRRQAGAIFNEQFF
clone size: many; V gene: TRBV5-3; D gene: NA; J gene: TRBJ1-1; CDR3 DNA: TGTGCCAGCAGCTTCACGGGGATAACGACGGGCACTGAAGCTTTCTTT; CDR3 protein: CASSFTGITTGTEAFF
clone size: many; V gene: TRBV7-8; D gene: NA; J gene: TRBJ2-5; CDR3 DNA: TGTGCCAGCTGGGGGGAGACCCAGTACTTC; CDR3 protein: CASWGETQYF
clone size: many; V gene: TRBV12-3/TRBV12-4; D gene: NA; J gene: TRBJ2-5; CDR3 DNA: TGTGCCAGCAGTTTTCTAGCGCAATACCAAGAGACCCAGTACTTC; CDR3 protein: CASSFLAQYQETQYF
clone size: many; V gene: TRBV7-9; D gene: NA; J gene: TRBJ2-1; CDR3 DNA: TGTGCCAGCAGCTTACGATTCGGCGGGCGTACCTACAATGAGCAGTTCTTC; CDR3 protein: CASSLRFGGRTYNEQFF
clone size: many; V gene: TRBV7-3; D gene: NA; J gene: TRBJ1-1; CDR3 DNA: TGTGCCAGCAGCTTAGGGGCAGGGGCTGAAGCTTTCTTT; CDR3 protein: CASSLGAGAEAFF
clone size: many; V gene: TRBV20-1; D gene: NA; J gene: TRBJ2-1; CDR3 DNA: TGCAGTGCTAGATCCCGGGACCACTACAATGAGCAGTTCTTC; CDR3 protein: CSARSRDHYNEQFF
clone size: NA; V gene: TRBV2; D gene: NA; J gene: TRBJ1-1; CDR3 DNA: TGTGCCAGCAGGCGGGTACAGTTGAACACTGAAGCTTTCTTT; CDR3 protein: CASRRVQLNTEAFF
clone size: many; V gene: TRBV20-1; D gene: NA; J gene: TRBJ2-1; CDR3 DNA: TGCAGTGCTAGTCGTGCAAGTGAGCAGTTCTTC; CDR3 protein: CSASRASEQFF
clone size: many; V gene: TRBV15; D gene: NA; J gene: TRBJ2-5; CDR3 DNA: TGTGCCACCAGCAGGTCCGGCCAAGAGACCCAGTACTTC; CDR3 protein: CATSRSGQETQYF
clone size: many; V gene: TRBV11-1; D gene: NA; J gene: TRBJ2-2; CDR3 DNA: TGTGCCAGCAGCTTATATTCGAACACCGGGGAGCTGTTTTTT; CDR3 protein: CASSLYSNTGELFF
clone size: many; V gene: TRBV28; D gene: NA; J gene: TRBJ2-4; CDR3 DNA: TGTGCCAGCAGTACACAACAGGGAAAAAACATTCAGTACTTC; CDR3 protein: CASSTQQGKNIQYF
clone size: many; V gene: TRBV28; D gene: NA; J gene: TRBJ1-5; CDR3 DNA: TGTGCCAGCAGTTACAGGAATCAGCCCCAGCATTTT; CDR3 protein: CASSYRNQPQHF
clone size: many; V gene: TRBV7-2; D gene: TRBD2; J gene: TRBJ2-1; CDR3 DNA: TGTGCCAGCAGCCAGACTAGCGGGAGGACCAATGAGCAGTTCTTC; CDR3 protein: CASSQTSGRTNEQFF
clone size: many; V gene: TRBV10-3; D gene: NA; J gene: TRBJ2-7; CDR3 DNA: TGTGCCATCAGTGAGTCGATTGGGGGTTCGTACGAGCAGTACTTC; CDR3 protein: CAISESIGGSYEQYF
clone size: many; V gene: TRBV7-2; D gene: NA; J gene: TRBJ1-5; CDR3 DNA: TGTGCCAGCAGCTCAATTGGGTTGCAGCCCCAGCATTTT; CDR3 protein: CASSSIGLQPQHF
clone size: many; V gene: TRBV7-3; D gene: TRBD2; J gene: TRBJ2-1; CDR3 DNA: TGTGCCAGCAGCTTGACTAGCGGGAATAACAATGAGCAGTTCTTC; CDR3 protein: CASSLTSGNNNEQFF
clone size: many; V gene: TRBV12-3/TRBV12-4; D gene: NA; J gene: TRBJ2-7; CDR3 DNA: TGTGCCAGCAGTCCCCGACGGAAGGATTGGTACGAGCAGTACTTC; CDR3 protein: CASSPRRKDWYEQYF
clone size: many; V gene: TRBV27; D gene: NA; J gene: TRBJ2-3; CDR3 DNA: TGTGCCAGCAGTTACAGGGACACAGATACGCAGTATTTT; CDR3 protein: CASSYRDTDTQYF
clone size: few; V gene: TRBV7-1; D gene: TRBD2; J gene: TRBJ2-1; CDR3 DNA: TGTGCCAGCAGCCCCCACCGGGGACTAGCGGGGGGGCGAAGCCACAATGAGCAGTTCTTC; CDR3 protein: CASSPHRGLAGGRSHNEQFF
clone size: few; V gene: TRBV11-2; D gene: NA; J gene: TRBJ1-3; CDR3 DNA: TGTGCCAGCAGCTTAAAGACAGCTGGAAACACCATATATTTT; CDR3 protein: CASSLKTAGNTIYF
clone size: many; V gene: TRBV12-3/TRBV12-4; D gene: TRBD1; J gene: TRBJ2-7; CDR3 DNA: TGTGCCAGCAGTTTGCAACAGGGGGGTTACGAGCAGTACTTC; CDR3 protein: CASSLQQGGYEQYF
clone size: NA; V gene: TRBV12-3/TRBV12-4; D gene: NA; J gene: TRBJ2-1; CDR3 DNA: TGTGCCAGCAGTTTTGGAGTTAATGAGCAGTTCTTC; CDR3 protein: CASSFGVNEQFF
clone size: many; V gene: TRBV19; D gene: NA; J gene: TRBJ1-5; CDR3 DNA: TGTGCCAGTGCCTTTGAGAGCGGCAATCAGCCCCAGCATTTT; CDR3 protein: CASAFESGNQPQHF
clone size: many; V gene: TRBV7-2; D gene: TRBD1; J gene: TRBJ2-5; CDR3 DNA: TGTGCCAGCAGCTCGGACAGGGGGCGAGCAGAGACCCAGTACTTC; CDR3 protein: CASSSDRGRAETQYF
clone size: many; V gene: TRBV7-2; D gene: TRBD1; J gene: TRBJ2-5; CDR3 DNA: TGTGCCAGCAGCCCGGACAGGGTAGGGGAGACCCAGTACTTC; CDR3 protein: CASSPDRVGETQYF
clone size: many; V gene: TRBV20-1; D gene: NA; J gene: TRBJ1-1; CDR3 DNA: TGCAGTGCTGTAAGACTGGGGGATGAAGCTTTCTTT; CDR3 protein: CSAVRLGDEAFF
clone size: many; V gene: TRBV7-2; D gene: NA; J gene: TRBJ1-2; CDR3 DNA: TGTGCCAGCAGCTCCCGAACAGGGATCGGCGGCTACACCTTC; CDR3 protein: CASSSRTGIGGYTF
clone size: many; V gene: TRBV7-8; D gene: NA; J gene: TRBJ2-7; CDR3 DNA: TGTGCCAGCAGCTCACTCCAGGGTAGCGGAGGCTACGAGCAGTACTTC; CDR3 protein: CASSSLQGSGGYEQYF
clone size: few; V gene: TRBV7-2; D gene: TRBD1; J gene: TRBJ1-2; CDR3 DNA: TGTGCCAGCAGAGCCGGGACAGTTAACTATGGCTACACCTTC; CDR3 protein: CASRAGTVNYGYTF
clone size: many; V gene: TRBV6-1; D gene: NA; J gene: TRBJ1-1; CDR3 DNA: TGTGCCAGCAGAGACAGCGTTAATGAAGCTTTCTTT; CDR3 protein: CASRDSVNEAFF
clone size: many; V gene: TRBV9; D gene: TRBD2; J gene: TRBJ2-5; CDR3 DNA: TGTGCCAGCAGCGCCGGGACTAGCGGGAGAACCCAGTACTTC; CDR3 protein: CASSAGTSGRTQYF
clone size: many; V gene: TRBV7-8; D gene: TRBD1; J gene: TRBJ1-5; CDR3 DNA: TGTGCCAGCAGCCGAAGCGGACAGGGGGGAACTCAGCCCCAGCATTTT; CDR3 protein: CASSRSGQGGTQPQHF
clone size: many; V gene: TRBV4-1; D gene: TRBD2; J gene: TRBJ2-7; CDR3 DNA: TGCGCCAGCAGCCAAGGACTAGCGGGGGCCTACGAGCAGTACTTC; CDR3 protein: CASSQGLAGAYEQYF
clone size: many; V gene: TRBV20-1; D gene: TRBD1; J gene: TRBJ2-5; CDR3 DNA: TGCAGTGCCGCTCCCGGGGACAGGGGGCTAACCCAGTACTTC; CDR3 protein: CSAAPGDRGLTQYF
clone size: many; V gene: TRBV5-6; D gene: TRBD1; J gene: TRBJ1-5; CDR3 DNA: TGTGCCAGCAGCTTCGTACCTGGGACAGTCGATCAGCCCCAGCATTTT; CDR3 protein: CASSFVPGTVDQPQHF
clone size: few; V gene: TRBV7-6; D gene: TRBD2; J gene: TRBJ2-7; CDR3 DNA: TGTGCCAGCAGCTTATCTAGCGGGCAGCCTAGCTCCTACGAGCAGTACTTC; CDR3 protein: CASSLSSGQPSSYEQYF
clone size: many; V gene: TRBV7-2; D gene: NA; J gene: TRBJ1-1; CDR3 DNA: TGTGCCAGCAGCTTAGTGGGTGGGACTTCTGAAGCTTTCTTT; CDR3 protein: CASSLVGGTSEAFF
clone size: many; V gene: TRBV7-2; D gene: NA; J gene: TRBJ2-3; CDR3 DNA: TGTGCCAGCAGCAGACACCGGACTAGGGGGATTACAGATACGCAGTATTTT; CDR3 protein: CASSRHRTRGITDTQYF
clone size: many; V gene: TRBV30; D gene: NA; J gene: TRBJ2-7; CDR3 DNA: TGTGCCTGGAACGGGGGTAACCACTCCTACGAGCAGTACTTC; CDR3 protein: CAWNGGNHSYEQYF
clone size: many; V gene: TRBV7-2; D gene: NA; J gene: TRBJ2-2; CDR3 DNA: TGTGCCAGCAGCCCCGGCGCCTTTAACACCGGGGAGCTGTTTTTT; CDR3 protein: CASSPGAFNTGELFF